One sample yielded the 26 T cell receptor beta chains listed below, sequenced in a study of blood T cells in healthy people across ages. Together with a sample-barcoded 5' primer, a J-beta primer mix was included in a second PCR lasting about 6 to 11 cycles. TCRdb ran MiXCR on the 5' RACE reads and lists one entry per CDR3 protein. Here the sample spans roughly 2 million distinct CDR3 sequences, 49% being singletons. Sequencing was done on a sample of blood. Receptors were obtained from a woman aged 40 to 50 in good health.

The V call is TRBV5-5, the J call TRBJ2-7, with D tentatively TRBD1 (6 bases). The ends were cut back, 4 bases at V and 6 bases at J, with 20 bases in the middle. CDR1 and CDR2 from the germline V gene are SGHKS and YYEKEE (reference sequence). The CDR3 consists of 15 residues. The CDR3 nucleotides read TGTGCCAGCAGCGACCTGGACAGAGGGATTGGCGAGCAGTACTTC. Residues: CASSDLDRGIGEQYF.

The chain is built from TRBV6-5 and TRBJ2-5, with TRBD1 identical over 8 bases. Germline V CDR1 and CDR2: MNHEY, SVGAGI. The V segment lost 3 bases and the J segment 11 bases; nucleotides outside the gene matches: 14. The CDR3 extends over 15 amino acids. The CDR3 DNA sequence: TGTGCCAGCAGTTATGGAGGGCCAGGGGGCGGTGAGCAGTACTTC. Translation gives CASSYGGPGGGEQYF.

The chain links TRBV20-1 to TRBJ2-3, with D perhaps being TRBD1 or TRBD2 (5 bases each). The CDR3 covers 13 residues. Trimming cost V 8 bases and J 4 bases, with 16 bases left between them. CDR1 and CDR2 (germline): DFQATT, SNEGSKA (reference sequence). CDR3 nucleotide sequence: TGCAGTACTCGGGATATGGGGGCAGATACGCAGTATTTT. This gives the protein CSTRDMGADTQYF.

The sample holds a few counts of this clonotype. V gene TRBV7-2 combines with J gene TRBJ2-1, with D uncertain. The CDR3 is made up of 12 amino acids. CDR1 and CDR2 (germline): SGHTA, FQGNSA. With 4 bases removed from V and 8 bases from J, the gap between germline ends came to 9 bases. Written as DNA, the CDR3 is TGTGCCAGCAGCTCCCCCCGGGATGAGCAGTTCTTC. Protein: CASSSPRDEQFF.

This chain links TRBV2 with TRBJ1-5; 9 nucleotides match TRBD1. The ends lost 6 bases at V and 7 bases at J; junction bases unmatched: 10. This CDR3 spans 15 amino acids. Germline-derived CDR1 and CDR2 are SNHLY and FYNNEI. CDR3 sequence reads: CASRGGQGSYQPQHF. The CDR3 nucleotides are TGTGCCAGCAGGGGGGGACAGGGATCTTACCAGCCCCAGCATTTT.

This clonotype was counted a few times. The CDR3 loop reads CASSLGETYEQYF. In nucleotides, the CDR3 is TGTGCCAGCAGTTTGGGTGAGACCTACGAGCAGTACTTC. The chain employs TRBV12-3 or TRBV12-4 and TRBJ2-7; D is uncertain. Trimming pared 3 bases from V and 2 bases from J, leaving 8 bases between. The CDR3 extends over 13 amino acids.

In DNA form, the CDR3 reads TGTGCCAGCAGTCCCTACCGGACAGGGGGCACGAAAGGCTACACCTTC. This sequence encodes CASSPYRTGGTKGYTF. The chain uses TRBV6-5 and TRBJ1-2; 11 bases agree with TRBD1. Losses at the gene ends were 5 bases for V and 8 bases for J; bases not matched to a gene: 13. Per the germline V gene, CDR1 is MNHEY and CDR2 is SVGAGI. The CDR3 totals 16 residues.

This clonotype was observed a few times. The chain joins TRBV7-2 to TRBJ2-3; unclear D gene. CDR3 length: 14 residues. Germline V gene lookup returns CDR1 SGHTA and CDR2 FQGNSA. Trimming left V 5 bases short and J 2 bases short, with 11 bases between. The DNA of the CDR3 is TGTGCCAGCAGCCCGTCGTGGTACACAGATACGCAGTATTTT. Its protein is CASSPSWYTDTQYF.

This chain links TRBV7-2 with TRBJ2-5; perhaps TRBD2 as D (8 bases). The CDR3 sequence is 12 residues long. Trimming removed 5 bases at V and 11 bases at J, with 15 bases between. Germline V CDR1 and CDR2: SGHTA, FQGNSA. The CDR3 nucleotides are TGTGCCAGCAGCCCGGGGGGGACAGTTCAGTACTTC. Its translation: CASSPGGTVQYF.

The chain is built from TRBV6-5 and TRBJ1-2; D uncertain. V was trimmed by 2 bases and J by 4 bases, leaving 11 bases between them. From germline, CDR1 is MNHEY and CDR2 SVGAGI. This CDR3 comprises 14 residues. The CDR3 sequence is CASSYGPVSYGYTF. The CDR3 DNA is TGTGCCAGCAGTTACGGTCCAGTGAGCTATGGCTACACCTTC.

Concerning this clonotype: This may be a read error, as it is one base from a much larger clone. The J gene is TRBJ1-2, the V gene TRBV3-1, with no clear D. CDR3 size: 13 residues. Germline V CDR1 and CDR2: LGHDT, YNNKEL (reference sequence). CDR3 sequence reads: CASSQEGVYGYTF. CDR3 coding DNA: TGCGCCAGCAGCCAAGAGGGTGTCTATGGCTACACCTTC.

The rearrangement links TRBV27 to TRBJ1-2; 8 bases fit TRBD1. CDR3 length: 13 amino acids. The trim removed 5 bases at V and 8 bases at J, leaving 7 bases unmatched. Germline loops: CDR1 MNHEY, CDR2 SMNVEV (reference sequence). This CDR3 is CASSAPGGAGYTF. As DNA, the CDR3 is TGTGCCAGCAGTGCGCCAGGGGGCGCAGGCTACACCTTC.

The J gene is TRBJ1-5, the V gene TRBV6-2 or TRBV6-3; possibly TRBD1 for D (5 bases). Germline CDR1 and CDR2: MNHEY and SVGEGT. V was trimmed by 0 bases and J by 2 bases, leaving 14 bases between them. CDR3 length: 17 residues. CDR3 sequence (DNA): TGTGCCAGCAGTTACTCTTACCGGGACGTTGGCAATCAGCCCCAGCATTTT. Translated: CASSYSYRDVGNQPQHF.

This clonotype was detected once. V gene TRBV9 combines with J gene TRBJ2-3, with 7 nucleotides matching TRBD1. From germline, CDR1 is SGDLS and CDR2 YYNGEE. Trimming removed 0 bases from V and 1 base from J; junction bases left unmatched: 2. The CDR3 runs 15 residues. CDR3 sequence reads: CASSVEGTGTDTQYF. The DNA of the CDR3 is TGTGCCAGCAGCGTAGAAGGGACAGGCACAGATACGCAGTATTTT.

V is TRBV6-2 or TRBV6-3 and J is TRBJ1-1; 7 bases are shared with TRBD1. The germline V gene has CDR1 MNHEY and CDR2 SVGEGT. The trim removed 6 bases at V and 3 bases at J, leaving 4 bases unmatched. This CDR3 contains 13 residues. The CDR3 nucleotides are TGTGCCAGCAGGGATACAGGGGACACTGAAGCTTTCTTT. Translation: CASRDTGDTEAFF.

This clonotype was counted a few times. The chain couples TRBV4-3 to TRBJ2-3; TRBD2 matches 7 bases. Germline CDR1 is LGHNA and CDR2 is YSLEER. V shed 1 base and J 4 bases; nucleotides not matched to a gene: 5. The CDR3 runs 15 residues. The CDR3 DNA follows: TGCGCCAGCAGCCAAGGGAGCGGGGAAGCAGATACGCAGTATTTT. This codes for CASSQGSGEADTQYF.

This clonotype was seen a handful of times. The rearrangement links TRBV10-3 to TRBJ2-3; 8 bases are shared with TRBD2. V dropped 4 bases and J dropped 1; count of bases not matched to a gene: 7. This CDR3 comprises 16 residues. Germline-derived CDR1 and CDR2 are ENHRY and SYGVKD. CDR3 region: CAISVVAGGGTDTQYF. The CDR3, as DNA: TGTGCCATCAGTGTCGTGGCGGGGGGCGGCACAGATACGCAGTATTTT.

The chain links TRBV29-1 to TRBJ1-2; D is uncertain. CDR1 and CDR2 from the germline V gene are SQVTM and ANQGSEA. Trimming took 4 bases from V and 2 from J, leaving 11 bases between them. The length of the CDR3 is 13 residues. CDR3 in amino acids: CSVAVGLNYGYTF. The CDR3 DNA reads as TGCAGCGTTGCGGTAGGATTGAACTATGGCTACACCTTC.

This clonotype was seen a few times. The rearrangement links TRBV10-3 to TRBJ2-4; 8 bases line up with TRBD1. Per the germline V gene, CDR1 is ENHRY and CDR2 is SYGVKD. V was clipped by 3 bases and J by 1 base; unmatched bases: 8. This CDR3 is 17 amino acids long. The chain's CDR3 is CAISEQDRAIAKNIQYF. The DNA for the CDR3 is TGTGCCATCAGTGAACAGGACAGGGCTATCGCCAAAAACATTCAGTACTTC.

The V and J genes are TRBV6-2 or TRBV6-3 and TRBJ2-6; D gene uncertain. This CDR3 region has 15 residues. The germline V and J ends were trimmed by 5 bases and 1 base, with 9 bases remaining between them. From germline, CDR1 is MNHEY and CDR2 SVGEGT. This chain's CDR3 is CASSLLCSGANVLTF. The CDR3 DNA sequence: TGTGCCAGCAGTCTTCTGTGTTCTGGGGCCAACGTCCTGACTTTC.

The rearrangement joins TRBV5-6 to TRBJ2-1; D call uncertain. In germline, CDR1 is SGHDT, CDR2 YYEEEE. This CDR3 region has 14 residues. Deletions cut 6 bases from V and 2 bases from J, with 12 bases between. This chain's CDR3 is CASTTTGTYNEQFF. CDR3 DNA: TGTGCCAGCACAACGACTGGAACCTACAATGAGCAGTTCTTC.

V gene TRBV28 combines with J gene TRBJ2-7; no firm D call. The CDR3 loop spans 14 amino acids. Germline assignment: CDR1 MDHEN and CDR2 SYDVKM. With 10 bases removed from V and 9 bases from J, the gap between germline ends came to 25 bases. CDR3 region: CAKGLPELGIGQYF. The CDR3 DNA sequence: TGTGCCAAAGGTCTTCCAGAATTGGGGATCGGGCAGTACTTC.

J is TRBJ2-5 and V is TRBV6-2 or TRBV6-3; 9 positions match TRBD2. Looked up from germline, CDR1 is MNHEY and CDR2 is SVGEGT. The junction had 6 bases not matched to a gene; V was cut back by 6 bases and J by 1 base. The CDR3 loop spans 15 amino acids. The CDR3 is CASRRSGGLQETQYF. The CDR3 DNA sequence: TGTGCCAGCAGACGTAGCGGGGGCCTCCAAGAGACCCAGTACTTC.

The V and J genes are TRBV20-1 and TRBJ2-1; no firm D call. The germline gives CDR1 DFQATT, CDR2 SNEGSKA (reference sequence). The CDR3 sequence is 16 residues long. Trimming left V 0 bases short and J 0 bases short, with 12 bases between. The CDR3 region is CSARDSGPSSYNEQFF. CDR3 nucleotide sequence: TGCAGTGCTAGAGATTCCGGGCCGAGCTCCTACAATGAGCAGTTCTTC.

This chain joins TRBV29-1 and TRBJ2-5, with a possible D match to TRBD2 (5 bases). Between the trimmed V and J ends, which lost 1 base and 6 bases, there was a span of 15 bases. The CDR3 has 14 residues. Germline lookup yields CDR1 SQVTM and CDR2 ANQGSEA. The CDR3 loop is CSVEGTSFLKTQYF. The CDR3 nucleotides read TGCAGCGTTGAAGGTACTAGTTTTTTGAAGACCCAGTACTTC.

V usage is TRBV12-3 or TRBV12-4 and J usage is TRBJ1-2; possible D gene TRBD1, 6 bases. The CDR3 runs 15 residues. V lost 4 bases and J 0 bases, leaving 12 bases between the germline ends. CDR3 sequence (DNA): TGTGCCAGCAGTTCAAGGACAGCTACTAACTATGGCTACACCTTC. Translation: CASSSRTATNYGYTF.